Here is one TCR beta chain with its context. In the PCR, 60 Vbeta and 13 Jbeta primers were used. Using immunoSEQ multiplex PCR, the repertoire was profiled, and TCRdb retains in-frame clones only, with some absent. The sample yields 150,000 to 200,000 clones, about 80% seen once. Trimming pared 1 base from V and 4 bases from J, leaving 13 bases between. The CDR3 loop spans 15 amino acids. Germline V CDR1 and CDR2: MNHNS, SASEGT. The record originates from a study of cytomegalovirus exposure and HLA in healthy donors. Material for sequencing was PBMCs. This receptor was obtained from a middle-aged man in good health and CMV-seronegative. The chain links TRBV6-1 to TRBJ1-2; D gene ambiguous. The CDR3 protein is CASSEDRAGVYGYTF. Here the CDR3 DNA reads TGTGCCAGCAGTGAAGATCGCGCAGGCGTCTATGGCTACACCTTC.